Included here is one T cell receptor beta chain sequence, with context. This table comes from immunoSEQ multiplex PCR, and its TCRdb copy is limited to in-frame clones, with some not included. The data show roughly 230,000 clones, 85% seen once. The germline CDR1 and CDR2 sequences are LGHDT and YNNKEL (reference sequence). CDR3 length: 18 amino acids. The V and J ends lost 4 bases and 1 base, in that order; junction bases with no gene match: 13. This entry belongs to a study of blood T cell repertoires in COVID-19. The wider study: The cDNA or gDNA used as material had been derived from T cells, B-cell-depleted T cells, or PBMCs.

The sequence came from a man aged 35-49 years with acute or convalescent COVID-19. Sequencing was carried out using peripheral blood. The rearrangement links TRBV3-1 (or the pseudogene TRBV3-2) to TRBJ2-3; 8 bases are a match to TRBD2. This CDR3 reads CASSREIAGSHGTDTQYF. The CDR3 nucleotides are TGTGCCAGCAGCCGGGAGATAGCGGGGTCGCACGGCACAGATACGCAGTATTTT.